What follows is one TCR beta chain and its context. Germline trimming cut 4 bases from V and 8 bases from J; bases unmatched to any gene: 3. The length of the CDR3 is 13 residues. Germline loops: CDR1 ENHRY, CDR2 SYGVKD. The sample comes from a study of T cell changes during pregnancy in multiple sclerosis. Libraries were prepared by immunoSEQ multiplex PCR; TCRdb keeps only in-frame clonotypes and omits some of them. This table has approximately 44,000 clones, roughly 91% appearing once. The V gene is TRBV10-3, the J gene TRBJ2-2, with TRBD1 matching 8 bases. This specimen was CD4+ T cells from peripheral blood mononuclear cells, taken in the first trimester of pregnancy. This clonotype originated in a female donor with multiple sclerosis, enrolled in a pregnancy study. The CDR3 DNA reads TGTGCCATCAGTGCTACAGGGGGTGGGGAGCTGTTTTTT. Its protein product is CAISATGGGELFF.